The entry that follows covers one T cell receptor beta chain sequence. With a J-beta primer mix and a sample-barcoded 5' primer, a second PCR ran 7 to 11 cycles. TCRdb redid the calling of the 5' RACE reads with MiXCR, one entry per CDR3 protein. The sample lists about 500,000 distinct CDR3 sequences, about 24% occurring once. This CDR3 spans 17 amino acids. The germline V gene has CDR1 SGHAT and CDR2 FQNNGV. The junction had 9 bases not matched to a gene; V was cut back by 3 bases and J by 5 bases. The sample comes from a study of blood T cells in healthy people across ages. These data were also filed under a second study, of T cells of mothers and their children. That paper states: Nine systemically healthy Caucasian donors: three mothers, six children. In unrelated and related pairs, TCR recombination output is shaped in a similar way by thymic selection. Biologically related mothers and children overlapped slightly more than unrelated pairs, a non-significant difference.

The sequence was collected from a boy between 5 and 17 years old in good health. The chain links TRBV11-2 to TRBJ2-2; 10 bases map to TRBD2. Sequenced sample: blood. The CDR3 reads CASSFLAGGLPTGELFF. The CDR3 nucleotides are TGTGCCAGCAGCTTTTTAGCGGGGGGTCTTCCAACCGGGGAGCTGTTTTTT.